Listed below are T cell receptor beta chains from one sample, sequenced in a study of cytomegalovirus exposure and HLA in healthy donors. Clones were read by immunoSEQ multiplex PCR, and TCRdb kept only the in-frame ones, dropping some. The repertoire has hundreds of thousands of clones, about 90% of them found once; the top ten carry 9.5% to 15%. Sample: PBMCs. These receptors were taken from a man aged 18 to 30 in good health and CMV-seropositive. Both conserved end residues are trimmed from each CDR3. Size values are once, few and many counts, or a class for expanded clones, and some rows have none.

V gene	clone size	J gene	CDR3 length	CDR3 protein
TRBV4-1	NA	TRBJ1-2	11	ASSQERAYGYT
TRBV6-5	NA	TRBJ2-1	13	ASRVQGASYNEQF
TRBV6-6	NA	TRBJ2-1	13	ASSLGGDTYNEQF
TRBV11-2	NA	TRBJ1-4	11	ASSDNRAEKLF
TRBV5-4	NA	TRBJ1-2	13	ASTLISVVNYGYT
TRBV27	NA	TRBJ2-7	10	ASSSPSYEQY
TRBV6-5	NA	TRBJ2-5	13	ASSSTGGMGETQY
TRBV25-1	NA	TRBJ1-4	13	ASSGYREGNEKLF
TRBV7-3	NA	TRBJ2-1	13	ASSTGLAGGYEQF
TRBV5-4	once	TRBJ2-1	13	ASSPGLAGGYEQF
TRBV6-5	NA	TRBJ2-1	12	ASKPESSRNEQF
TRBV15	NA	TRBJ1-5	13	ATSTEGLGNQPQH
TRBV7-9	NA	TRBJ2-7	13	ASSLHEMTDYEQY
TRBV6-5	NA	TRBJ1-2	14	ASSYNPIRTGYGYT
TRBV5-1	NA	TRBJ2-7	11	ASTTARGGEQY
TRBV11-3	NA	TRBJ2-1	11	ASSLLSHTEQF
TRBV10-3	NA	TRBJ2-7	13	AISESLARSGEQY
TRBV7-2	NA	TRBJ2-7	11	ASSRAGGPEQY
TRBV4-1	NA	TRBJ2-7	14	ASSQDGSGLLYAQY
TRBV7-9	NA	TRBJ2-5	12	ASSLASVGETQY
TRBV2	NA	TRBJ1-2	10	ASGRHTGGYT
TRBV10-3	few	TRBJ1-3	9	ATTGLNTIY
TRBV5-1	NA	TRBJ2-5	14	ASSSGLAGNQETQY
TRBV28	NA	TRBJ2-7	9	ASSLGYEQY
TRBV19	NA	TRBJ2-7	11	ASSPEWSYEQY
TRBV6-1	NA	TRBJ2-2	12	ASKNTGGTGELF
TRBV7-3	once	TRBJ2-1	13	ASSPGTSGMEGLF
TRBV5-4	once	TRBJ2-3	13	ASSGAGRLTDTQY
TRBV6-5	NA	TRBJ2-1	13	ASKIQSGTYNEQF
TRBV6-1	NA	TRBJ2-7	12	ASNLAGGPGEQY
TRBV11-2	NA	TRBJ2-1	10	ASSVTYNEQF
TRBV2	once	TRBJ2-7	10	ASSVSRYEQY
TRBV7-9	NA	TRBJ2-6	13	ASSSQGFGANVLT
TRBV10-2	few	TRBJ1-1	11	ASSDLYTHEAF
TRBV27	NA	TRBJ1-5	16	ASSLSPHGRYSNQPQH
TRBV5-4	NA	TRBJ1-1	12	ASSAGTLNTEAF
TRBV5-6	NA	TRBJ2-7	13	ASSALGDGAYEQY